These 27 T cell receptor beta chains originate from one sample sequenced in a study of metastatic and nonmetastatic thyroid tumors. Via MiXCR, TCRdb re-called the PCR reads. The table lists over 5,000 clones, approximately 37% of them singletons. Treatment of any kind had been given to no patient before thyroid surgery. Sequenced sample: adjacent normal tissue. The receptors come from a female donor with papillary thyroid cancer or a benign thyroid nodule (not recorded which). Some clones in this sample may be carry-over from other donors' samples.

V usage is TRBV5-1 and J usage is TRBJ2-1; D is uncertain. This CDR3 spans 15 amino acids. The V and J ends lost 0 bases and 6 bases respectively, with 13 bases between them. The germline gives CDR1 SGHRS, CDR2 YFSETQ. The CDR3 reads CASSLEGMSTNEQFF. The CDR3 nucleotides read TGCGCCAGCAGCTTGGAGGGTATGTCTACCAATGAGCAGTTCTTC.

This clone was recorded a few times. The CDR3 DNA is TGTGCCAGCACCCTAGCGGAAAACATTGGCGATGAGCAGTTCTTC. Amino acid sequence: CASTLAENIGDEQFF. The V and J genes are TRBV2 and TRBJ2-1, with 7 nucleotides matching TRBD2. Germline V gene lookup returns CDR1 SNHLY and CDR2 FYNNEI. Trimming took 7 bases from V and 8 from J; bases not matched to a gene: 14. This CDR3 comprises 15 residues.

In its sample, this clone was seen once. This sequence joins TRBV20-1 and TRBJ2-1; 10 bases are a match to TRBD2. Unmatched junction bases numbered 12, after V lost 6 bases and J lost 1 base. This CDR3 contains 17 residues. The germline CDR1 and CDR2 sequences are DFQATT and SNEGSKA (reference sequence). Here the CDR3 reads CSAVGDSGRLSYNEQFF. The CDR3 nucleotides are TGCAGTGCCGTTGGGGATAGCGGGAGGTTATCCTACAATGAGCAGTTCTTC.

Concerning this clone itself: Other DNA sequences within the sample encode an identical CDR3. The gene calls are TRBV7-6 and TRBJ2-7; 8 nucleotides agree with TRBD2. From germline, CDR1 is SGHVS and CDR2 FNYEAQ. This CDR3 region has 15 residues. J gave up 4 bases and V 2 bases, and 7 bases lay outside the gene matches. The CDR3 DNA reads as TGTGCCAGCAGCTTAAGCGGGGGAGGACTTTACGAGCAGTACTTC. Amino acids: CASSLSGGGLYEQYF.

The chain employs TRBV20-1 and TRBJ1-5; 8 bases line up with TRBD1. V shed 6 bases, J shed 2 bases, and the junction held 9 bases outside the gene matches. Germline-derived CDR1 and CDR2 are DFQATT and SNEGSKA (reference sequence). This CDR3 comprises 15 residues. For the CDR3, the DNA is TGCAGTGCGCACAGGGGGGGCTCGGGCAATCAGCCCCAGCATTTT. This sequence encodes CSAHRGGSGNQPQHF.

By share of the sample, this clone is large. The rearrangement joins TRBV6-1 to TRBJ1-1; D remains ambiguous. The CDR3 consists of 12 residues. Germline values: CDR1 MNHNS, CDR2 SASEGT. Trimming removed 6 bases at V and 7 bases at J, with 12 bases between. The CDR3 loop is CASSLRLVEAFF. CDR3 sequence (DNA): TGTGCCAGCAGCCTCCGTTTGGTTGAAGCTTTCTTT.

The CDR3 nucleotides are TGCAGTGCTAGAGAGTGGGGATTCCAAGGATCCAATGAGCAGTTCTTC. Its protein product is CSAREWGFQGSNEQFF. The J gene is TRBJ2-1, the V gene TRBV20-1; D ambiguous. Germline-derived CDR1 and CDR2 are DFQATT and SNEGSKA (reference sequence). The length of the CDR3 is 16 residues. V was pared by 0 bases and J by 6 bases, with 18 bases between.

The chain recombines TRBV6-1 with TRBJ1-2; D perhaps matches TRBD1 (5 bases). Per the germline V gene, CDR1 is MNHNS and CDR2 is SASEGT. This CDR3 comprises 12 residues. The V and J ends lost 5 bases and 7 bases respectively, with 11 bases between them. CDR3: CASSPMGVGYTF. CDR3 bases: TGTGCCAGCAGTCCCATGGGGGTTGGCTACACCTTC.

This clone qualifies as large. The chain recombines TRBV20-1 with TRBJ2-3, with D possibly TRBD2 on 6 matching bases. This CDR3 has 14 amino acids. V gave up 5 bases and J gave up 6 bases, with 18 bases separating them. CDR1 and CDR2 (germline): DFQATT, SNEGSKA (reference sequence). The CDR3 spells CSASTSFIWDTQYF. The CDR3 region has the DNA TGCAGTGCTTCCACTAGCTTTATTTGGGATACGCAGTATTTT.

This clone has just a few counts. The J gene is TRBJ2-7, the V gene TRBV12-3 or TRBV12-4, with 13 positions matching TRBD2. The V segment lost 1 base and the J segment 7 bases; nucleotides outside the gene matches: 1. This CDR3 is built from 14 residues. The CDR3 DNA is TGTGCCAGCAGTTTAGGACTAGCGGGAGGTGAGCAGTACTTC. Protein: CASSLGLAGGEQYF.

The chain has TRBV11-2 and TRBJ2-1; 12 bases agree with TRBD2. The CDR3 spans 17 residues. Germline V gene lookup returns CDR1 SGHAT and CDR2 FQNNGV. The V gene end was trimmed by 5 bases and the J gene end by 2 bases; junction bases not matched to a gene: 7. CDR3 bases: TGTGCCAGCAGCCCCTCACGACTAGCGGGAGCCTACAATGAGCAGTTCTTC. Translating gives CASSPSRLAGAYNEQFF.

In this sample, this clone turned up a few times. The CDR3 sequence: CASSVEVGQGYNGYTF. CDR3 sequence (DNA): TGTGCCAGCAGCGTAGAGGTGGGACAGGGTTATAATGGCTACACCTTC. This chain uses TRBV9 with TRBJ1-2; 9 positions match TRBD1. Germline V gene data show CDR1 as SGDLS and CDR2 as YYNGEE. This CDR3 comprises 16 residues. J was trimmed by 6 bases and V by 0 bases; bases with no gene match: 9.

This chain connects TRBV28 to TRBJ2-5, with a possible D match to TRBD1 (6 bases). CDR1 is MDHEN and CDR2 is SYDVKM in the germline V gene. This CDR3 is built from 15 residues. V lost 5 bases and J lost 3, with 16 bases in between. DNA of the CDR3: TGTGCCAGCAGTCCTAGGGACATGAGAAAAGAGACCCAGTACTTC. It codes for CASSPRDMRKETQYF.

The J gene is TRBJ1-2, the V gene TRBV28; D is uncertain. The CDR3 is 14 amino acids. CDR1 and CDR2 (germline): MDHEN, SYDVKM. Trimming took 5 bases from V and 6 from J, leaving 16 bases between them. CDR3 residues: CASSPRTRGNGYTF. The CDR3 DNA reads TGTGCCAGCAGTCCGCGGACCCGAGGGAATGGCTACACCTTC.

Only a few counts were recorded for this clone. The V call is TRBV27, the J call TRBJ2-7; 8 nucleotides agree with TRBD2. The CDR3 consists of 14 residues. The junction had 5 bases not matched to a gene; V was cut back by 6 bases and J by 1 base. CDR1 and CDR2 (germline): MNHEY, SMNVEV (reference sequence). CDR3 coding DNA: TGTGCCAGCAGCGTAGCGGGAAATTCCTACGAGCAGTACTTC. It specifies CASSVAGNSYEQYF.

This clone occurred many times. This sequence joins TRBV11-2 and TRBJ1-1; TRBD1 might be the D (6 bases). The V end lost 3 bases, the J end lost 6 bases, and 11 bases lay between the germline ends. The CDR3 length is 13 residues. CDR1 is SGHAT, CDR2 FQNNGV, per germline. CDR3 sequence reads: CASSLLQGSEAFF. The CDR3 bases are TGTGCCAGCAGCTTGCTACAGGGTTCTGAAGCTTTCTTT.

This clone was detected only once. The chain uses TRBV20-1 and TRBJ2-7, with 9 bases that match TRBD1. CDR1 is DFQATT and CDR2 is SNEGSKA in the germline V gene (reference sequence). CDR3 length: 14 residues. Losses at the gene ends were 4 bases for V and 3 bases for J; bases not matched to a gene: 7. CDR3 sequence (DNA): TGCAGTGCTACAGAAAGGGACAGGGTCTACGAGCAGTACTTC. Encoded protein: CSATERDRVYEQYF.

In its sample, this clone was seen once. A junction end diverges from the germline sequence, so it may reflect a read error. This chain links TRBV18 with TRBJ2-2, with no clear D. Germline V CDR1 and CDR2: KGHSH, LQKENI. The CDR3 is 14 residues long. This CDR3 reads CASPPYQSTGELFF. For the CDR3, the DNA is TGTGCCAGCCCACCTTATCAGAGCACCGGGGAGCTGTTTTTT.

This clone has only a few counts. CDR3 in DNA: TGCAGTGCTAGAGAGATAGGGACAGCGAATCAGCCCCAGCATTTT. This gives the protein CSAREIGTANQPQHF. The chain joins TRBV20-1 to TRBJ1-5, with 7 nucleotides matching TRBD1. The germline V gene has CDR1 DFQATT and CDR2 SNEGSKA (reference sequence). The CDR3 totals 15 residues. Losses at the gene ends were 0 bases for V and 4 bases for J; bases not matched to a gene: 6.

This rearrangement joins TRBV7-4 to TRBJ2-7; 12 positions agree with TRBD2. Germline-derived CDR1 and CDR2 are SGHVT and SQSDAQ. Trimming at V came to 1 base and at J to 2 bases, leaving 15 bases not matched to a gene. The CDR3 extends over 20 amino acids. The CDR3: CASSLGESLAGGPVPYEQYF. CDR3 nucleotides: TGTGCCAGCAGCTTAGGGGAGAGCCTAGCGGGAGGGCCCGTTCCCTACGAGCAGTACTTC.

The genes are TRBV5-4 and TRBJ2-5, with D hard to call. CDR3 length: 13 amino acids. The germline V gene has CDR1 SGHNT and CDR2 YYREEE (reference sequence). Trimming removed 6 bases at V and 5 bases at J, with 14 bases between. In DNA form, the CDR3 reads TGTGCCAGCACGTCATATAACGGGGAGACCCAGTACTTC. Translated: CASTSYNGETQYF.

This clone has just a few counts. The rearrangement uses TRBV6-2 or TRBV6-3 and TRBJ1-2; D is possibly TRBD1 (6 bases). From germline, CDR1 is MNHEY and CDR2 SVGEGT. This CDR3 comprises 16 residues. The germline V and J ends were trimmed by 6 bases and 5 bases, with 22 bases remaining between them. DNA for the CDR3: TGTGCCAGCAGCCCCGGGACAAGTCCGTTCCTGTATGGCTACACCTTC. Its protein product is CASSPGTSPFLYGYTF.

The V and J genes are TRBV5-1 and TRBJ1-2; 10 positions agree with TRBD1. This CDR3 contains 15 residues. The germline gives CDR1 SGHRS, CDR2 YFSETQ. V gave up 3 bases and J gave up 5 bases; unmatched junction bases: 7. CDR3 in DNA: TGCGCCAGCAGCTGGGGGACAGGGGCCCCGTATGGCTACACCTTC. As protein: CASSWGTGAPYGYTF.

This clone is large within its sample. The genes are TRBV25-1 and TRBJ2-7; D remains ambiguous. Deletions cut 7 bases from V and 1 base from J, with 11 bases between. The CDR3 covers 13 residues. The germline CDR1 and CDR2 sequences are MGHDK and SYGVNS. In nucleotides, the CDR3 is TGTGCCAGCACGACGGACGGGTCCTACGAGCAGTACTTC. Translated: CASTTDGSYEQYF.

This chain connects TRBV28 to TRBJ2-7; 10 positions agree with TRBD1. The germline V gene has CDR1 MDHEN and CDR2 SYDVKM. V was clipped by 1 base and J by 3 bases; unmatched bases: 3. CDR3 length equals 15 residues. The CDR3 region is CASSLSRTGGYEQYF. Here the CDR3 DNA reads TGTGCCAGCAGTTTATCACGGACAGGGGGCTACGAGCAGTACTTC. Full variable domain (outside the CDR3, taken from reference TRBV28 and TRBJ2-7): DVKVTQSSRYLVKRTGEKVFLECVQDMDHENMFWYRQDPGLGLRLIYFSYDVKMKEKGDIPEGYSVSREKKERFSLILESASTNQTSMYLCASSLSRTGGYEQYFGPGTRLTVT.

V is TRBV6-1 and J is TRBJ2-6; possible D gene TRBD1, 6 bases. The CDR3 is made up of 18 amino acids. V was shortened by 7 bases and J by 17 bases, with 36 bases between the two germline ends. CDR1 and CDR2 from the germline V gene are MNHNS and SASEGT. CDR3 loop: CASTGHGMFDSGDKVVTF. The CDR3 DNA is TGTGCCAGCACCGGACACGGGATGTTTGACTCTGGGGACAAGGTCGTGACTTTC.

The rearrangement uses TRBV6-1 and TRBJ1-2; D call uncertain. Trimming stripped 6 bases from V and 3 bases from J, with 20 bases between. The CDR3 contains 16 residues. CDR1 is MNHNS and CDR2 is SASEGT in the germline V gene. The DNA of the CDR3 is TGTGCCAGCAGAGGACTAGGCGGGGATCAGGACTATGGCTACACCTTC. Its translation is CASRGLGGDQDYGYTF.